The 30 T cell receptor beta chains listed next were all sequenced from one sample in a study of siplizumab effects on memory and regulatory T cells. Generated by immunoSEQ multiplex PCR, the TCRdb table keeps only in-frame clones and is missing some. The sample contains about 100,000 clones, nearly 95% of which appear only once. Sequenced input: non-Treg CD4+ T cells sorted from blood. Receptors were obtained from a human donor in good health.

The CDR3 region is CASSLRTEASGNTIYF. The CDR3 region has the DNA TGTGCCAGCTCACTGCGGACCGAGGCCTCCGGAAACACCATATATTTT. The J gene is TRBJ1-3, the V gene TRBV18; D gene ambiguous. The CDR3 has 16 residues. In germline, CDR1 is KGHSH, CDR2 LQKENI. Trimming stripped 4 bases from V and 4 bases from J, with 17 bases between.

The chain is built from TRBV7-2 and TRBJ1-1, with D perhaps matching TRBD1 (6 bases). CDR1 is SGHTA and CDR2 is FQGNSA in the germline V gene. The CDR3 is made up of 13 amino acids. V was shortened by 7 bases and J by 4 bases, with 13 bases between the two germline ends. This CDR3 is CASNQGPSTEAFF. The CDR3 nucleotides are TGTGCCAGCAACCAGGGGCCGAGCACTGAAGCTTTCTTT.

The rearrangement uses TRBV27 and TRBJ2-5; 10 nucleotides agree with TRBD1. This CDR3 is 18 amino acids long. CDR1 MNHEY and CDR2 SMNVEV come from the germline V gene (reference sequence). Germline trimming cut 5 bases from V and 5 bases from J; bases unmatched to any gene: 17. CDR3 bases: TGTGCCAGCAGTCCCACCGGGACAGGGGCGATGGGGTGGGAGACCCAGTACTTC. Translating gives CASSPTGTGAMGWETQYF.

The chain uses TRBV30 and TRBJ2-4; 9 bases align to TRBD1. CDR1 and CDR2 from the germline V gene are GTSNPN and SVGIG (reference sequence). The CDR3 is 16 residues long. V lost 2 bases to trimming and J lost 0 bases; unmatched junction nucleotides: 5. CDR3 amino acids: CAWSNTGGEAKNIQYF. The CDR3 DNA sequence: TGTGCCTGGAGTAATACAGGGGGCGAAGCCAAAAACATTCAGTACTTC.

The sample holds one count of this clone. The chain couples TRBV5-4 to TRBJ2-7; D call uncertain. The germline V and J ends were trimmed by 2 bases and 6 bases, with 15 bases remaining between them. Germline V gene sequence: CDR1 SGHNT, CDR2 YYREEE (reference sequence). The CDR3 has 14 amino acids. CDR3 protein: CASSFEALGSEQYF. The CDR3, as DNA: TGTGCCAGCAGCTTTGAAGCCCTCGGTTCCGAGCAGTACTTC.

The rearrangement uses TRBV6-1 and TRBJ2-7; 11 bases fit TRBD1. There are 16 residues in the CDR3. Germline CDR1 and CDR2: MNHNS and SASEGT. V gave up 1 base and J gave up 6 bases; unmatched junction bases: 8. This CDR3 reads CASSEGYRDRGSEQYF. CDR3 in DNA: TGTGCCAGCAGTGAAGGGTACCGGGACAGGGGGTCCGAGCAGTACTTC.

As DNA, the CDR3 is TGCAGCGTGTATCCGGGGGACAGGGTGCATGAGCAGTTCTTC. Its translation is CSVYPGDRVHEQFF. The J gene is TRBJ2-1, the V gene TRBV29-1; 9 bases line up with TRBD1. The germline V gene has CDR1 SQVTM and CDR2 ANQGSEA. The CDR3 totals 14 residues. The V gene end was trimmed by 6 bases and the J gene end by 8 bases; junction bases not matched to a gene: 11.

The chain carries TRBV4-1 and TRBJ1-1, with D possibly being TRBD1 (5 bases). Trimming removed 1 base from V and 7 bases from J, with 16 bases in between. The CDR3 length is 15 residues. Looked up from germline, CDR1 is MGHRA and CDR2 is YSYEKL. The CDR3, as DNA: TGCGCCAGCAGCCAAGGCTTACGGGGCCAAGGTGAAGCTTTCTTT. Protein product: CASSQGLRGQGEAFF.

V is TRBV18 and J is TRBJ2-7; possible D gene TRBD2, 5 bases. CDR1 is KGHSH, CDR2 LQKENI, per germline. V was pared by 1 base and J by 6 bases, with 13 bases between. The CDR3 has 14 residues. The CDR3 bases are TGTGCCAGCTCACCACAGGGAGTAGTGGGCGAGCAGTACTTC. Protein sequence: CASSPQGVVGEQYF.

J is TRBJ2-4 and V is TRBV10-2; a weak D match, TRBD1 (5 bases). Trimming cost V 0 bases and J 6 bases, with 12 bases left between them. This CDR3 has 15 residues. In germline, CDR1 is WSHSY, CDR2 SAAADI. CDR3 in amino acids: CASSESSGMLNIQYF. CDR3 sequence (DNA): TGCGCCAGCAGTGAGTCGTCAGGGATGTTAAACATTCAGTACTTC.

The rearrangement links TRBV5-1 to TRBJ2-1; D perhaps matches TRBD2 (5 bases). V was clipped by 3 bases and J by 1 base, with 17 bases between them. Germline lookup yields CDR1 SGHRS and CDR2 YFSETQ. The CDR3 length is 17 residues. The CDR3 spells CASSSGKGTGSYNEQFF. In DNA, the CDR3 is TGCGCCAGCAGCTCAGGAAAGGGAACGGGGTCCTACAATGAGCAGTTCTTC. The variable domain in full, with the rest retrieved from reference TRBV5-1 and TRBJ2-1, is KAGVTQTPRYLIKTRGQQVTLSCSPISGHRSVSWYQQTPGQGLQFLFEYFSETQRNKGNFPGRFSGRQFSNSRSEMNVSTLELGDSALYLCASSSGKGTGSYNEQFFGPGTRLTVL.

By proportion, this clone is medium-sized. J is TRBJ2-7 and V is TRBV5-1; perhaps D is TRBD1 or TRBD2 (5 bases each). The ends were cut back, 0 bases at V and 0 bases at J, with 10 bases in the middle. Germline V gene data show CDR1 as SGHRS and CDR2 as YFSETQ. This CDR3 contains 15 residues. The CDR3 nucleotides are TGCGCCAGCAGCTTGGACGGGGCTAACTCCTACGAGCAGTACTTC. Translation: CASSLDGANSYEQYF.

The V and J genes are TRBV6-4 and TRBJ1-4; possibly TRBD1 for D (6 bases). The germline gives CDR1 MRHNA, CDR2 SNTAGT. This CDR3 contains 16 residues. Trimming shortened V by 6 bases and J by 5 bases, and 19 bases separated the two germline ends. The CDR3 sequence: CASSSGTSYGNEKLFF. The CDR3 DNA reads TGTGCCAGCAGCTCCGGGACATCTTACGGCAATGAAAAACTGTTTTTT.

V usage is TRBV18 and J usage is TRBJ2-5; TRBD1 might be the D (5 bases). The end of the DNA is better explained by TRBJ2-7, so the J call may be wrong. The CDR3 totals 13 residues. CDR1 and CDR2 from the germline V gene are KGHSH and LQKENI. In DNA form, the CDR3 reads TGTGCCAGCTCACCAGGGGCTACCTACGAGCAGTACTTC. Translated: CASSPGATYEQYF.

The J gene is TRBJ2-7, the V gene TRBV5-4; D is perhaps TRBD2 (6 bases). This CDR3 spans 15 amino acids. The germline V and J ends were trimmed by 2 bases and 2 bases, with 14 bases remaining between them. Germline V CDR1 and CDR2: SGHNT, YYREEE (reference sequence). The CDR3 protein is CASSFGGKSTYEQYF. As DNA, the CDR3 is TGTGCCAGCAGCTTTGGCGGGAAAAGCACCTACGAGCAGTACTTC.

The V and J genes are TRBV9 and TRBJ2-7; 7 positions agree with TRBD1. Germline CDR1 SGDLS, CDR2 YYNGEE. The V and J ends lost 2 bases and 6 bases, in that order; junction bases with no gene match: 11. CDR3 size: 15 residues. Here the CDR3 reads CASSVAWDSAGEQYF. As DNA, the CDR3 is TGTGCCAGCAGCGTCGCGTGGGACAGCGCTGGCGAGCAGTACTTC.

V usage is TRBV6-5 and J usage is TRBJ1-1, with TRBD1 as a possible D gene (6 bases). The germline CDR1 and CDR2 sequences are MNHEY and SVGAGI. Deletions cut 6 bases from V and 8 bases from J, with 13 bases between. The CDR3 length is 12 residues. The CDR3 is CASSRDTREAFF. DNA of the CDR3: TGTGCCAGCAGCCGGGACACAAGAGAAGCTTTCTTT.

The chain joins TRBV2 to TRBJ1-5, with 8 positions matching TRBD1. The CDR3 contains 15 residues. The ends lost 3 bases at V and 1 base at J; junction bases unmatched: 2. Germline CDR1 and CDR2: SNHLY and FYNNEI. CDR3 protein: CASSEQGASNQPQHF. The CDR3, as DNA: TGTGCCAGCAGTGAGCAGGGGGCAAGCAATCAGCCCCAGCATTTT.

This chain joins TRBV11-3 and TRBJ2-7; 9 nucleotides align to TRBD1. Trimming at V came to 5 bases and at J to 2 bases, leaving 4 bases not matched to a gene. This CDR3 is 14 amino acids long. Germline values: CDR1 SGHNT, CDR2 YENEEA. For the CDR3, the DNA is TGTGCCAGCAGCGGACAGGGGATCACCTACGAGCAGTACTTC. It codes for CASSGQGITYEQYF. The full variable domain, rest sourced from reference TRBV11-3 and TRBJ2-7, is EAGVVQSPRYKIIEKKQPVAFWCNPISGHNTLYWYLQNLGQGPELLIRYENEEAVDDSQLPKDRFSAERLKGVDSTLKIQPAELGDSAVYLCASSGQGITYEQYFGPGTRLTVT.

In this sample, this clone turned up once. The gene calls are TRBV29-1 and TRBJ2-7, with 8 nucleotides matching TRBD1. CDR3 size: 15 residues. V shed 3 bases, J shed 4 bases, and the junction held 11 bases outside the gene matches. In germline, CDR1 is SQVTM, CDR2 ANQGSEA. The CDR3 nucleotides are TGCAGCGTTGAGATTACCGGGACAGGTAGATACGAGCAGTACTTC. This encodes CSVEITGTGRYEQYF.

CDR3 region: CASSSTLSAQQYF. The CDR3 coding sequence is TGTGCCAGCAGCTCGACGCTCAGTGCACAGCAGTACTTC. V gene TRBV11-3 combines with J gene TRBJ2-7; D is unresolved. CDR1 is SGHNT and CDR2 is YENEEA in the germline V gene. Trimming removed 4 bases at V and 8 bases at J, with 15 bases between. The CDR3 loop spans 13 amino acids. Complete variable domain (other parts from reference TRBV11-3 and TRBJ2-7): EAGVVQSPRYKIIEKKQPVAFWCNPISGHNTLYWYLQNLGQGPELLIRYENEEAVDDSQLPKDRFSAERLKGVDSTLKIQPAELGDSAVYLCASSSTLSAQQYFGPGTRLTVT.

Only one count was recorded for this clone. V is TRBV11-3 and J is TRBJ2-5, with D perhaps being TRBD1 or TRBD2 (5 bases each). The CDR3 totals 14 residues. The ends were cut back, 5 bases at V and 5 bases at J, with 15 bases in the middle. Germline values: CDR1 SGHNT, CDR2 YENEEA. The CDR3 DNA follows: TGTGCCAGCAGCCCTCGGTGGGGACCGGAGACCCAGTACTTC. This codes for CASSPRWGPETQYF.

This clone was recorded only once. The chain is built from TRBV18 and TRBJ2-7; 9 bases match TRBD1. J gave up 0 bases and V 6 bases, and 6 bases lay outside the gene matches. CDR1 KGHSH and CDR2 LQKENI come from the germline V gene. This CDR3 region has 15 residues. CDR3 in DNA: TGTGCCAGCTCCCCCCGGGACAGGGCCTCCTACGAGCAGTACTTC. This sequence encodes CASSPRDRASYEQYF. The entire variable domain, with the rest obtained from reference TRBV18 and TRBJ2-7, is as follows: NAGVMQNPRHLVRRRGQEARLRCSPMKGHSHVYWYRQLPEEGLKFMVYLQKENIIDESGMPKERFSAEFPKEGPSILRIQQVVRGDSAAYFCASSPRDRASYEQYFGPGTRLTVT.

The gene calls are TRBV5-1 and TRBJ2-7, with D possibly matching TRBD1 (5 bases). Germline-derived CDR1 and CDR2 are SGHRS and YFSETQ. This CDR3 has 12 amino acids. Trimming cost V 0 bases and J 6 bases, with 7 bases left between them. In DNA, the CDR3 is TGCGCCAGCAGCTTGGGCCAGGGCGAGCAGTACTTC. Protein sequence: CASSLGQGEQYF.

This clone was detected once. V gene TRBV6-1 combines with J gene TRBJ2-7; TRBD1 aligns across 7 bases. The CDR3 spans 11 residues. With 8 bases clipped from V and 7 bases from J, the junction kept 5 bases outside the gene matches. CDR1 is MNHNS, CDR2 SASEGT, per germline. CDR3: CASRDSREQYF. The CDR3 region has the DNA TGTGCCAGCCGGGACAGTAGAGAGCAGTACTTC.

The chain uses TRBV7-9 and TRBJ1-6; D not resolved. Germline V gene data show CDR1 as SEHNR and CDR2 as FQNEAQ (reference sequence). Trimming shortened V by 0 bases and J by 7 bases, and 10 bases separated the two germline ends. CDR3 length equals 15 residues. In nucleotides, the CDR3 is TGTGCCAGCAGCTTAGCGCCGTCTCGCAATTCACCCCTCCACTTT. It yields the protein CASSLAPSRNSPLHF.

This sequence joins TRBV5-4 and TRBJ2-3; 9 nucleotides align to TRBD1. With 3 bases clipped from V and 3 bases from J, the junction kept 8 bases outside the gene matches. Per germline, CDR1 SGHNT and CDR2 YYREEE (reference sequence). The CDR3 runs to 16 residues. CDR3 bases: TGTGCCAGCAGCTCACAGGGGGCAGGGCCTACAGATACGCAGTATTTT. Translated: CASSSQGAGPTDTQYF. The full variable domain, completed using reference TRBV5-4 and TRBJ2-3, is ETGVTQSPTHLIKTRGQQVTLRCSSQSGHNTVSWYQQALGQGPQFIFQYYREEENGRGNFPPRFSGLQFPNYSSELNVNALELDDSALYLCASSSQGAGPTDTQYFGPGTRLTVL.

The chain has TRBV10-3 and TRBJ1-1, with D perhaps matching TRBD1 (5 bases). The CDR3 is made up of 14 amino acids. Trimming cost V 3 bases and J 2 bases, with 10 bases left between them. Germline V gene lookup returns CDR1 ENHRY and CDR2 SYGVKD. The CDR3 region is CAISETGTNTEAFF. The CDR3 DNA reads TGTGCCATCAGTGAAACGGGGACCAACACTGAAGCTTTCTTT.

This chain links TRBV5-6 with TRBJ2-1; 10 bases fit TRBD2. Trimming removed 0 bases from V and 5 bases from J; junction bases left unmatched: 11. Germline V gives CDR1 SGHDT, CDR2 YYEEEE. CDR3 length equals 18 residues. The CDR3, as DNA: TGTGCCAGCAGCTTGGCGGTAGATAGCGGGAGGACACACAATGAGCAGTTCTTC. It specifies CASSLAVDSGRTHNEQFF.

This rearrangement joins TRBV28 to TRBJ1-5, with no clear D. The CDR3 totals 13 residues. Germline V gene data show CDR1 as MDHEN and CDR2 as SYDVKM. V dropped 6 bases and J dropped 2 bases, with 8 bases sitting between them. This CDR3 reads CASSRPGNQPQHF. The DNA of the CDR3 is TGTGCCAGCAGCCGGCCAGGCAATCAGCCCCAGCATTTT.